These 10 T cell receptor beta chains share one sample of origin, sequenced in a study of CD8+ T cells in alopecia areata. RNA, once extracted, was reverse transcribed into cDNA for use as the sequencing template. Generated by immunoSEQ multiplex PCR, the TCRdb table keeps only in-frame clones and is missing some. The sample holds approximately 110,000 clones, and no clone turns up only once. Sequences were obtained from lesional skin. These receptors came from a C3H/HeJ mouse with alopecia areata. Mouse strain MHC haplotype: H2-k.

This clone occurred a few times. Mouse gene names and germline throughout. Read sequence stops 4 residues before the CDR3 end, and the germline J gene provides the missing end. The chain combines TRBV17 with TRBJ2-2; a possible D gene is TRBD2 (6 bases). The CDR3 is 14 residues long. Germline V gene data show CDR1 as MNHDT and CDR2 as YYDKIL. Trimming cost V 5 bases and J 1 base, with 8 bases left between them. The CDR3 protein is CASSPLGNTGQLYF. The CDR3 DNA, read in part, is TGTGCTAGCAGTCCACTGGGAAACACCGGG.

This clone was recorded a few times. DNA and listed protein disagree at residue 14, so the protein shown here was translated from the DNA. Genes and germline are mouse. The read comes to an end 3 residues before the CDR3 does, leaving the germline J gene to fill in the end. The V gene is TRBV13-3, the J gene TRBJ1-6; TRBD1 matches 9 bases. TRBJ1-6 is an ORF, and what it does is uncertain. After removal of 3 bases from V and 0 bases from J, the junction contained 4 bases not matched to a gene. The germline gives CDR1 NNHDY, CDR2 SYVADS. CDR3 length: 17 residues. CDR3 amino acids: CASSATGGTSYNSPLYF. Partial CDR3 DNA: TGTGCCAGCAGTGCGACAGGGGGGACTTCCTATAATTCGCCC.

With respect to this clone: Gene labels here are mouse ones. The read falls 4 residues short of the CDR3 end, and the missing part is taken from the germline J gene. The chain couples TRBV13-3 to TRBJ2-5; TRBD2 agrees at 8 bases. The CDR3 is made up of 16 amino acids. CDR1 is NNHDY, CDR2 SYVADS, per germline. Unmatched junction bases numbered 5, after V lost 2 bases and J lost 0 bases. The CDR3: CASSEVLGANQDTQYF. CDR3 DNA, as far as it was read: TGTGCCAGCAGTGAGGTACTGGGGGCTAACCAAGAC.

Remarks on this clone: At residue 11, the TCRdb protein and translated DNA are inconsistent; the protein given comes from the DNA. Mouse names are used for the genes. The read ends 3 residues before the CDR3 terminus; that terminus is restored from the germline J gene. This chain uses TRBV1 with TRBJ1-6; D call uncertain. TRBJ1-6 is annotated as an ORF whose role is uncertain. CDR1 is NSQYPW and CDR2 is LRSPGD in the germline V gene (reference sequence). The ends were cut back, 1 base at V and 5 bases at J, with 6 bases in the middle. The CDR3 runs to 14 residues. The chain's CDR3 is CTCSAVHNNSPLYF. Partial CDR3 DNA: TGCACCTGCAGTGCAGTTCACAATAATTCGCCC.

The sample holds a few counts of this clone. Any gene name here is a mouse gene name. With the read ending 4 residues before the CDR3 end, the germline J gene is used to fill in that end. The rearrangement uses TRBV5 and TRBJ2-5, with 7 bases that match TRBD2. The CDR3 contains 13 residues. Germline-derived CDR1 and CDR2 are LGHNA and YNLKQL (reference sequence). Partial CDR3 DNA: TGTGCCAGCAGCCAAGACTGGGGGGAC. It is translated as CASSQDWGD. In full, the CDR3 is CASSQDWGDTQYF.

Details on this clone: Mouse gene names apply. The observed sequence ends 4 residues before the CDR3 terminus, with the missing tail filled in from the germline J gene. The rearrangement links TRBV1 to TRBJ1-4, with D hard to call. Germline V gene sequence: CDR1 NSQYPW, CDR2 LRSPGD (reference sequence). V was cut by 0 bases and J by 6 bases, with 8 bases left in between. This CDR3 has 14 residues. This chain's CDR3 is CTCSADTTDERLFF. Partial CDR3 DNA: TGCACCTGCAGTGCAGATACCACAGACGAA.

There are a few counts of this clone. Gene names are mouse gene names. The CDR3 sequence is CAWSLELINTGQLYF. The DNA read from the CDR3 is TGTGCCTGGAGTCTAGAACTGATAAACACCGGG. V usage is TRBV31 and J usage is TRBJ2-2; no definite D call. Sequencing ends 4 residues short of the CDR3 end; the germline J gene provides the rest. Per germline, CDR1 GKSSPN and CDR2 SITVG. Trimming pared 0 bases from V and 1 base from J, leaving 9 bases between. This CDR3 region has 15 residues. Full variable domain (missing parts from reference TRBV31 and TRBJ2-2): AQTIHQWPVAEIKAVGSPLSLGCTIKGKSSPNLYWYWQATGGTLQQLFYSITVGQVESVVQLNLSASRPKDDQFILSTEKLLLSHSGFYLCAWSLELINTGQLYFGEGSKLTVL.

This clone turned up a few times. Gene labels here are mouse ones. The read ends 4 residues shy of where the CDR3 ends; the end is completed using the germline J gene. The gene calls are TRBV13-3 and TRBJ1-1, with 9 bases fitting TRBD1. Germline assignment: CDR1 NNHDY and CDR2 SYVADS. Trimming at V came to 2 bases and at J to 0 bases, leaving 5 bases not matched to a gene. CDR3 length: 16 amino acids. CDR3: CASSDGTGRANTEVFF. Incomplete CDR3 DNA: TGTGCCAGCAGTGACGGGACAGGGAGGGCAAACACA.

A few counts support this clone. Mouse germline and gene names are used. The CDR3 is cut off 4 residues early in the read; its end comes from the germline J gene. The rearrangement links TRBV13-3 to TRBJ2-5, with 9 bases identical to TRBD2. The length of the CDR3 is 14 residues. CDR1 is NNHDY, CDR2 SYVADS, per germline. The DNA read from the CDR3 is TGTGCCAGCAGTACCGGGACTGGGAGAGAC. Translation: CASSTGTGRD. In full, the CDR3 reads CASSTGTGRDTQYF. The variable domain in full, with the rest retrieved from reference TRBV13-3 and TRBJ2-5, is EAAVTQSPRSKVAVTGGKVTLSCHQTNNHDYMYWYRQDTGHGLRLIHYSYVADSTEKGDIPDGYKASRPSQENFSLILELASLSQTAVYFCASSTGTGRDTQYFGPGTRLLVL.

This clone was found a few times. These gene names are mouse names. The read ends 4 residues before the CDR3 terminus; that terminus is restored from the germline J gene. This chain links TRBV1 with TRBJ2-1; unclear D gene. CDR3 size: 14 residues. V shed 1 base and J shed 1 base, with 5 bases lying between them. Per the germline V gene, CDR1 is NSQYPW and CDR2 is LRSPGD (reference sequence). The CDR3 reads CTCSAVLNYAEQFF. CDR3 bases read: TGCACCTGCAGTGCAGTACTGAACTATGCT.